Below are 10 T cell receptor beta chains sequenced from a single sample in a study of T cell repertoires in aging, cancer and after chemotherapy. Peripheral blood genomic DNA, not sorted cells or RNA, was the template. Multiplex touch-down PCR with TRB-A/B primers amplified rearranged V-D-J TRB sequences. TCRdb used MiXCR to reprocess the multiplex PCR reads, holding one entry per CDR3 protein. Here the sample spans 3,700 or so distinct CDR3 sequences, 25% to 30% being singletons. The sequencing input was blood. All receptors derive from a human donor with a solid tumor.

This clonotype was counted only a few times. V is TRBV19 and J is TRBJ1-1; maybe TRBD1 (5 bases). Germline V lookup: CDR1 LNHDA, CDR2 SQIVND (reference sequence). The V end lost 5 bases, the J end lost 3 bases, and 10 bases lay between the germline ends. The CDR3 consists of 13 residues. This chain's CDR3 is CASSPWGDTEAFF. The CDR3, as DNA: TGTGCCAGTAGTCCCTGGGGGGACACTGAAGCTTTCTTT.

This clonotype has a handful of counts. This chain connects TRBV7-6 to TRBJ2-2; TRBD2 might be the D (7 bases). The CDR3 sequence is 19 residues long. V was shortened by 5 bases and J by 2 bases, with 24 bases between the two germline ends. CDR1 SGHVS and CDR2 FNYEAQ come from the germline V gene. CDR3 residues: CASSPVTGFGGTNTGELFF. CDR3 coding DNA: TGTGCCAGCAGCCCTGTGACTGGTTTCGGGGGGACAAACACCGGGGAGCTGTTTTTT.

This clonotype occurred a few times. V gene TRBV20-1 combines with J gene TRBJ1-5, with 8 positions matching TRBD1. This CDR3 contains 16 residues. V was clipped by 0 bases and J by 5 bases; unmatched bases: 9. Germline loops: CDR1 DFQATT, CDR2 SNEGSKA (reference sequence). The CDR3, as DNA: TGCAGTGCTAGAGATCGGCGCAGGGGGCTCGATCAGCCCCAGCATTTT. Protein sequence: CSARDRRRGLDQPQHF.

This clonotype was found a few times. The rearrangement uses TRBV27 and TRBJ1-1; 9 bases line up with TRBD1. CDR3 length equals 13 residues. The trim removed 4 bases at V and 10 bases at J, leaving 7 bases unmatched. Looked up from germline, CDR1 is MNHEY and CDR2 is SMNVEV (reference sequence). CDR3 protein: CASSWGTGKGAFF. The DNA of the CDR3 is TGTGCCAGCAGTTGGGGGACAGGGAAGGGAGCTTTCTTT.

V usage is TRBV7-2 and J usage is TRBJ2-7; 9 bases map to TRBD1. Germline CDR1 SGHTA, CDR2 FQGNSA. J lost 7 bases, V lost 3 bases, and 7 bases had no gene match. This CDR3 region has 14 residues. CDR3 nucleotides: TGTGCCAGCAGCTTGGTGGGACAGGGTCCAGAGCAGTACTTC. This sequence encodes CASSLVGQGPEQYF. The full variable domain, rest sourced from reference TRBV7-2 and TRBJ2-7, is GAGVSQSPSNKVTEKGKDVELRCDPISGHTALYWYRQSLGQGLEFLIYFQGNSAPDKSGLPSDRFSAERTGGSVSTLTIQRTQQEDSAVYLCASSLVGQGPEQYFGPGTRLTVT.

By sample share, this clonotype is medium-sized (0.01 to 0.1%). This rearrangement joins TRBV19 to TRBJ2-5; tentative D call: TRBD1 (7 bases). Trimming left V 5 bases short and J 5 bases short, with 18 bases between. Germline CDR1 is LNHDA and CDR2 is SQIVND (reference sequence). The CDR3 runs 15 residues. CDR3 protein: CASSLLGGGGETQYF. As DNA, the CDR3 is TGTGCCAGTAGTCTCCTAGGGGGCGGAGGGGAGACCCAGTACTTC.

In its sample, this clonotype ranks as large. The chain has TRBV29-1 and TRBJ2-2, with D possibly matching TRBD1 (5 bases). The germline CDR1 and CDR2 sequences are SQVTM and ANQGSEA. Trimming shortened V by 7 bases and J by 4 bases, and 10 bases separated the two germline ends. The CDR3 covers 12 residues. The CDR3 DNA follows: TGCAGCGCCACTGGGGCCACCGGGGAGCTGTTTTTT. It yields the protein CSATGATGELFF.

The chain joins TRBV6-2 or TRBV6-3 to TRBJ1-5, with 11 bases that match TRBD1. This CDR3 spans 16 amino acids. The junction had 6 bases not matched to a gene; V was cut back by 2 bases and J by 6 bases. Germline V lookup: CDR1 MNHEY, CDR2 SVGEGT. The CDR3, as DNA: TGTGCCAGCAGTTACGGGGACAGGGGGAGGACTCAGCCCCAGCATTTT. It encodes CASSYGDRGRTQPQHF.

This chain links TRBV6-1 with TRBJ2-7, with 7 positions matching TRBD1. The germline gives CDR1 MNHNS, CDR2 SASEGT. Trimming removed 10 bases from V and 2 bases from J; junction bases left unmatched: 11. The CDR3 runs 14 residues. DNA of the CDR3: TGTGCCACATCATCGGGACAGTATCCCTACGAGCAGTACTTC. Amino acids: CATSSGQYPYEQYF.

The rearrangement links TRBV7-2 to TRBJ2-6, with TRBD1 identical over 10 bases. Losses at the gene ends were 5 bases for V and 2 bases for J; bases not matched to a gene: 9. The CDR3 has 18 amino acids. The germline CDR1 and CDR2 sequences are SGHTA and FQGNSA. CDR3: CASSPPGQGVPGANVLTF. The CDR3 bases are TGTGCCAGCAGCCCCCCAGGACAGGGGGTACCTGGGGCCAACGTCCTGACTTTC.